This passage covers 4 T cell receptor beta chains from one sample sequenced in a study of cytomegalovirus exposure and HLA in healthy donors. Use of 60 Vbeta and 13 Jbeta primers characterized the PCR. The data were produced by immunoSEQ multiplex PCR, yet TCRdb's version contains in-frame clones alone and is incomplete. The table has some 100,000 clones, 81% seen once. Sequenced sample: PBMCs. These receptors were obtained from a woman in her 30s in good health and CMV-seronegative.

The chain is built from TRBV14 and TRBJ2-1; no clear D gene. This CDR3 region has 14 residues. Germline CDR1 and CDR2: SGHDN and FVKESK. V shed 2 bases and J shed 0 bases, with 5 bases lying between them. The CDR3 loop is CASSQSSSYNEQFF. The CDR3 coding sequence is TGTGCCAGCAGCCAATCTAGCTCCTACAATGAGCAGTTCTTC.

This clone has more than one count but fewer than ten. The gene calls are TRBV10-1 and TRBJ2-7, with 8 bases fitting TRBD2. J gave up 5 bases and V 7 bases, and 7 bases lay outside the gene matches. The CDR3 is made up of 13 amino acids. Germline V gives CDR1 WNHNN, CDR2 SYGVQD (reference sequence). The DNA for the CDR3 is TGCGCCAGCATGGAGCGGGAGTACGACGAGCAGTACTTC. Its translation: CASMEREYDEQYF.

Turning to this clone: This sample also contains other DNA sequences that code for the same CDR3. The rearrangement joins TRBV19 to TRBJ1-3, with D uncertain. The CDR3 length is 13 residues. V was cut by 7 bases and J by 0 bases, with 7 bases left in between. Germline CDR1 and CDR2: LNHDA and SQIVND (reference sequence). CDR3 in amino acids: CASNLGSGNTIYF. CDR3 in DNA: TGTGCCAGTAATCTCGGCTCTGGAAACACCATATATTTT.

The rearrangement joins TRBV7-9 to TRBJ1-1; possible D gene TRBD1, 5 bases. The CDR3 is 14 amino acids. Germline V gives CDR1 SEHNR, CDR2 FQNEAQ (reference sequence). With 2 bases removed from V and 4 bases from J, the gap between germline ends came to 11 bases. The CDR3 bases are TGTGCCAGCAGCTTAAGTCAGGGAAGCACTGAAGCTTTCTTT. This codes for CASSLSQGSTEAFF.